One and the same sample provided the 24 T cell receptor beta chains below, sequenced in a study of blood T cell repertoires in COVID-19. Clones were read by immunoSEQ multiplex PCR, and TCRdb kept only the in-frame ones, dropping some. The sample records about 100,000 clones, 91% being singletons. The sequenced sample was peripheral blood. These receptor sequences come from a human donor in a cohort sampled during active COVID-19.

This clone came up once. The V gene is TRBV30, the J gene TRBJ1-5, with D possibly matching TRBD1 (5 bases). CDR1 is GTSNPN, CDR2 SVGIG, per germline (reference sequence). The V end lost 2 bases, the J end lost 1 base, and 9 bases lay between the germline ends. The CDR3 length is 14 residues. The CDR3 nucleotides read TGTGCCTGGAGTCTGGGGCTCAGCAATCAGCCCCAGCATTTT. Protein sequence: CAWSLGLSNQPQHF.

J is TRBJ1-2 and V is TRBV30; TRBD1 matches at 8 bases. The V gene's germline CDR1 is GTSNPN and CDR2 SVGIG (reference sequence). The CDR3 is made up of 15 amino acids. The ends lost 2 bases at V and 6 bases at J; junction bases unmatched: 11. The CDR3 reads CAWSPWTGRDHGYTF. The CDR3 DNA reads as TGTGCCTGGAGTCCATGGACAGGGAGAGACCATGGCTACACCTTC. Supplemented by reference TRBV30 and TRBJ1-2, the full variable domain reads SQTIHQWPATLVQPVGSPLSLECTVEGTSNPNLYWYRQAAGRGLQLLFYSVGIGQISSEVPQNLSASRPQDRQFILSSKKLLLSDSGFYLCAWSPWTGRDHGYTFGSGTRLTVV.

The chain joins TRBV7-9 to TRBJ2-3, with TRBD2 matching 7 bases. V shed 4 bases and J 1 base; nucleotides not matched to a gene: 11. Germline V gives CDR1 SEHNR, CDR2 FQNEAQ (reference sequence). The CDR3 runs to 17 residues. CDR3 sequence: CASSSGRAGDRTDTQYF. CDR3 nucleotides: TGTGCCAGCAGCTCGGGGCGGGCGGGAGATCGCACAGATACGCAGTATTTT.

V is TRBV6-6 and J is TRBJ1-4, with TRBD1 matching 10 bases. The CDR3 spans 14 residues. Germline CDR1 MNHNY, CDR2 SVGAGI (reference sequence). J gave up 6 bases and V 8 bases, and 6 bases lay outside the gene matches. The CDR3 sequence: CASQTGGMHEKLFF. CDR3 sequence (DNA): TGTGCCAGCCAGACAGGGGGCATGCATGAAAAACTGTTTTTT.

The J gene is TRBJ2-2, the V gene TRBV9, with D unclear. V shed 4 bases and J shed 4 bases, with 5 bases lying between them. This CDR3 has 12 amino acids. Germline CDR1 and CDR2: SGDLS and YYNGEE. The CDR3 coding sequence is TGTGCCAGCAGCCTCCTCACCGGGGAGCTGTTTTTT. Translating it yields CASSLLTGELFF. The whole variable domain, remainder taken from reference TRBV9 and TRBJ2-2, is DSGVTQTPKHLITATGQRVTLRCSPRSGDLSVYWYQQSLDQGLQFLIQYYNGEERAKGNILERFSAQQFPDLHSELNLSSLELGDSALYFCASSLLTGELFFGEGSRLTVL.

CDR3 residues: CAIRELLAGTTDTQYF. CDR3 nucleotide sequence: TGTGCCATCAGAGAGCTACTAGCGGGGACGACAGATACGCAGTATTTT. The chain links TRBV10-3 to TRBJ2-3; 10 bases match TRBD2. Per germline, CDR1 ENHRY and CDR2 SYGVKD. Trimming at V came to 6 bases and at J to 3 bases, leaving 9 bases not matched to a gene. The CDR3 covers 16 residues.

About this clone: The sample contains more than one DNA sequence encoding this CDR3. The V gene is TRBV11-2, the J gene TRBJ2-5; D remains ambiguous. This CDR3 has 12 residues. Trimming took 0 bases from V and 5 from J, leaving 4 bases between them. CDR1 and CDR2 from the germline V gene are SGHAT and FQNNGV. The CDR3 loop is CASSLDRETQYF. CDR3 DNA: TGTGCCAGCAGCTTAGATCGTGAGACCCAGTACTTC.

The rearrangement uses TRBV7-9 and TRBJ1-2, with D perhaps matching TRBD1 (5 bases). Deletions cut 5 bases from V and 8 bases from J, with 12 bases between. Looked up from germline, CDR1 is SEHNR and CDR2 is FQNEAQ (reference sequence). The CDR3 contains 12 residues. The CDR3: CASSRQGDGYTF. The CDR3 nucleotides are TGTGCCAGCAGCCGTCAGGGTGACGGCTACACCTTC.

The genes are TRBV4-3 and TRBJ2-3; D is undetermined. The CDR3 length is 15 residues. Trimming pared 1 base from V and 4 bases from J, leaving 12 bases between. Germline V CDR1 and CDR2: LGHNA, YSLEER. CDR3 region: CASSQGQIASDTQYF. DNA of the CDR3: TGCGCCAGCAGCCAAGGGCAGATAGCCTCAGATACGCAGTATTTT.

This chain uses TRBV7-2 with TRBJ1-1, with 10 bases fitting TRBD1. The V segment lost 2 bases and the J segment 3 bases; nucleotides outside the gene matches: 6. The V gene's germline CDR1 is SGHTA and CDR2 FQGNSA. The CDR3 covers 16 residues. CDR3 sequence: CASSLMTGGAYTEAFF. The CDR3 DNA reads as TGTGCCAGCAGCTTAATGACAGGGGGCGCCTACACTGAAGCTTTCTTT.

In nucleotides, the CDR3 is TGTGCCACCAGTGATTTGCCCGCCGGGACTGGCGGAGAGACCCAGTACTTC. As protein: CATSDLPAGTGGETQYF. The rearrangement uses TRBV24-1 and TRBJ2-5; tentatively, D is TRBD2 (6 bases). The CDR3 covers 17 residues. CDR1 is KGHDR and CDR2 is SFDVKD in the germline V gene. Trimming left V 0 bases short and J 4 bases short, with 17 bases between.

The J gene is TRBJ2-2, the V gene TRBV27; D not resolved. V was pared by 6 bases and J by 6 bases, with 14 bases between. The CDR3 runs 14 residues. The germline V gene has CDR1 MNHEY and CDR2 SMNVEV (reference sequence). CDR3 coding DNA: TGTGCCAGCAGGCGGAGTCCTTCGGCCGGGGAGCTGTTTTTT. Translation gives CASRRSPSAGELFF.

V and J are TRBV28 and TRBJ2-1; D might be TRBD1 (5 bases). Germline V CDR1 and CDR2: MDHEN, SYDVKM. The CDR3 runs 15 residues. V gave up 5 bases and J gave up 0 bases, with 11 bases separating them. The CDR3: CASSLGVSSYNEQFF. The CDR3 DNA reads as TGTGCCAGCAGTCTAGGGGTGAGCTCCTACAATGAGCAGTTCTTC.

The V and J genes are TRBV4-3 and TRBJ2-2; 7 positions agree with TRBD1. The CDR3 consists of 14 residues. Per the germline V gene, CDR1 is LGHNA and CDR2 is YSLEER. Trimming removed 3 bases from V and 7 bases from J; junction bases left unmatched: 5. The CDR3 region is CASSHRQGGGELFF. The CDR3 DNA is TGCGCCAGCAGCCACAGACAGGGTGGCGGGGAGCTGTTTTTT.

The DNA of the CDR3 is TGTGCCAGCAGCCAGGGGGGTAGAGCGAACACCGGGGAGCTGTTTTTT. This sequence encodes CASSQGGRANTGELFF. The rearrangement links TRBV7-2 to TRBJ2-2; D is perhaps TRBD1 (7 bases). This CDR3 has 16 residues. Trimming shortened V by 5 bases and J by 0 bases, and 13 bases separated the two germline ends. CDR1 and CDR2 from the germline V gene are SGHTA and FQGNSA.

The rearrangement uses TRBV11-3 and TRBJ2-1, with 8 bases aligning to TRBD2. This CDR3 contains 17 residues. Germline V CDR1 and CDR2: SGHNT, YENEEA. V was clipped by 5 bases and J by 4 bases; unmatched bases: 13. CDR3 sequence (DNA): TGTGCCAGCAGCATCGGGTGGAGCGGGGGTAGTTACAATGAGCAGTTCTTC. Protein: CASSIGWSGGSYNEQFF.

The table lists this clone with a count of one. This chain joins TRBV3-1 (or the pseudogene TRBV3-2) and TRBJ2-7; 7 positions match TRBD2. The germline CDR1 and CDR2 sequences are LGHDT and YNNKEL (reference sequence). Unmatched junction bases numbered 4, after V lost 3 bases and J lost 2 bases. The CDR3 has 14 amino acids. CDR3 DNA sequence: TGTGCCAGCAGCCACGCCGCGGGGGCCTACGAGCAGTACTTC. Translated: CASSHAAGAYEQYF.

The rearrangement links TRBV4-1 to TRBJ2-7, with D perhaps matching TRBD2 (5 bases). Germline V gene lookup returns CDR1 MGHRA and CDR2 YSYEKL. This CDR3 comprises 15 residues. The germline V and J ends were trimmed by 1 base and 3 bases, with 13 bases remaining between them. CDR3 protein: CASSQVEGKGYEQYF. Here the CDR3 DNA reads TGCGCCAGCAGCCAAGTAGAGGGTAAGGGCTACGAGCAGTACTTC.

The rearrangement uses TRBV7-2 and TRBJ2-1, with a weak D call TRBD2 (6 bases). Germline V CDR1 and CDR2: SGHTA, FQGNSA. This CDR3 comprises 14 residues. Trimming took 2 bases from V and 5 from J, leaving 10 bases between them. This CDR3 is CASSLTLANNEQFF. CDR3 nucleotide sequence: TGTGCCAGCAGCTTAACGCTAGCGAACAATGAGCAGTTCTTC.

The J gene is TRBJ2-3, the V gene TRBV5-6; 15 bases match TRBD2. The CDR3 is made up of 19 amino acids. Germline values: CDR1 SGHDT, CDR2 YYEEEE. The V and J ends lost 4 bases and 1 base, in that order; junction bases with no gene match: 10. The CDR3: CASSRGLAGGIYGTDTQYF. CDR3 in DNA: TGTGCCAGCAGCAGGGGACTAGCGGGGGGAATATACGGCACAGATACGCAGTATTTT.

The rearrangement links TRBV18 to TRBJ2-7; 9 bases are a match to TRBD1. Losses at the gene ends were 3 bases for V and 4 bases for J; bases not matched to a gene: 4. The CDR3 sequence is 14 residues long. CDR1 and CDR2 from the germline V gene are KGHSH and LQKENI. The CDR3 region is CASSPRQGVYEQYF. The CDR3 DNA is TGTGCCAGCTCACCTCGACAGGGGGTATACGAGCAGTACTTC.

The chain employs TRBV4-1 and TRBJ2-7, with 9 bases matching TRBD2. This CDR3 has 15 residues. The V gene's germline CDR1 is MGHRA and CDR2 YSYEKL. The trim removed 3 bases at V and 1 base at J, leaving 4 bases unmatched. DNA for the CDR3: TGCGCCAGCAGCCAGTTAGCGGGGGATTCCTACGAGCAGTACTTC. Residues: CASSQLAGDSYEQYF.

The chain combines TRBV5-1 with TRBJ2-4; 14 bases map to TRBD2. CDR1 and CDR2 from the germline V gene are SGHRS and YFSETQ. Trimming removed 3 bases from V and 5 bases from J; junction bases left unmatched: 4. This CDR3 region has 16 residues. The CDR3 loop reads CASSSGTSGGQNIQYF. The CDR3 DNA is TGCGCCAGCAGCTCGGGGACTAGCGGGGGTCAAAACATTCAGTACTTC.

This chain links TRBV6-2 or TRBV6-3 with TRBJ2-5, with 12 bases fitting TRBD2. CDR1 and CDR2 (germline): MNHEY, SVGEGT. The CDR3 has 19 residues. V shed 2 bases and J 4 bases; nucleotides not matched to a gene: 14. The CDR3 region is CASSYPDSGTSGSRETQYF. The CDR3 bases are TGTGCCAGCAGTTACCCTGACTCCGGGACTAGCGGGTCCCGAGAGACCCAGTACTTC.